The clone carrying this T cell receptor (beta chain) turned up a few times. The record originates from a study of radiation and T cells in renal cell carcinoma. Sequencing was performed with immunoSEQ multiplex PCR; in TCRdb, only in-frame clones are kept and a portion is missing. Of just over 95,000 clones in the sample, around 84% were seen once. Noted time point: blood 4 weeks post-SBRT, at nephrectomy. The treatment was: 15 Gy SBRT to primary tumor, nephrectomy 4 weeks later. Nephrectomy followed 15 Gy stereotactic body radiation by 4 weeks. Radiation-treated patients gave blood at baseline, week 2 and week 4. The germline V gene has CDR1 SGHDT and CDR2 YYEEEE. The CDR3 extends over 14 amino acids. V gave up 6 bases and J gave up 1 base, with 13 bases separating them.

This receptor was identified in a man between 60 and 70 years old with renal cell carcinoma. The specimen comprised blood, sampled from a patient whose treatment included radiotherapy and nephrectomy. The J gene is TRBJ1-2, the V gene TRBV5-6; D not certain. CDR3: CASTILAFNYGYTF. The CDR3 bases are TGTGCCAGCACCATCTTGGCCTTTAACTATGGCTACACCTTC. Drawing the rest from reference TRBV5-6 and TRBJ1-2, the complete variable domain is DAGVTQSPTHLIKTRGQQVTLRCSPKSGHDTVSWYQQALGQGPQFIFQYYEEEERQRGNFPDRFSGHQFPNYSSELNVNALLLGDSALYLCASTILAFNYGYTFGSGTRLTVV.